This T cell receptor beta chain is drawn from a study of T cells after yellow fever vaccination. This CDR3 has 16 amino acids. Germline V lookup: CDR1 MNHNS, CDR2 SASEGT. V lost 6 bases and J 2 bases, leaving 19 bases between the germline ends. This clonotype was seen a handful of times. A process of 5'RACE template switching, which added a universal primer site and UMIs, was used to make TCR cDNA. TCRdb fed the 5' RACE reads into MiXCR, producing one record per CDR3 protein. The top ten hold around 16% of the sample, which has some 350,000 distinct CDR3 sequences, over 5% seen once. The chain combines TRBV6-1 with TRBJ1-1; D might be TRBD1 (5 bases). This clonotype was obtained from a young man who received the YFV17D yellow fever vaccine. Material: PBMCs, obtained 5 days after the yellow fever booster vaccination. The CDR3 DNA reads TGTGCCAGCAGCGGGCATCTACGGGGACTAAACACTGAAGCTTTCTTT. As protein: CASSGHLRGLNTEAFF.